The 21 T cell receptor beta chains listed next were all sequenced from one sample in a study of blood T cell repertoires in COVID-19. Clones were sequenced by immunoSEQ multiplex PCR, and TCRdb holds only the in-frame ones, with some missing. The data contain some 22,000 clones, about nine tenths of them seen just once; the ten biggest clones take up less than 20%. Source material: peripheral blood. These receptor sequences come from a woman aged 80 or over with acute or convalescent COVID-19.

V gene TRBV18 combines with J gene TRBJ1-6, with D uncertain. V lost 3 bases and J 6 bases, leaving 15 bases between the germline ends. This CDR3 spans 16 amino acids. From germline, CDR1 is KGHSH and CDR2 LQKENI. The DNA for the CDR3 is TGTGCCAGCTCACCCGTTGCCGGGAATCGTAATTCACCCCTCCACTTT. Amino acids: CASSPVAGNRNSPLHF. The full variable domain, in which reference TRBV18 and TRBJ1-6 provide the parts outside the CDR3, is NAGVMQNPRHLVRRRGQEARLRCSPMKGHSHVYWYRQLPEEGLKFMVYLQKENIIDESGMPKERFSAEFPKEGPSILRIQQVVRGDSAAYFCASSPVAGNRNSPLHFGNGTRLTVT.

This chain uses TRBV19 with TRBJ2-7; 10 bases are a match to TRBD1. CDR1 and CDR2 (germline): LNHDA, SQIVND (reference sequence). The CDR3 runs to 13 residues. V shed 7 bases and J 2 bases; nucleotides not matched to a gene: 2. CDR3 sequence reads: CASMDRGAYEQYF. The CDR3, as DNA: TGTGCCAGTATGGACAGGGGGGCCTACGAGCAGTACTTC.

The rearrangement uses TRBV10-3 and TRBJ2-7; a possible D gene is TRBD1 (6 bases). Trimming took off 5 bases at V and 0 bases at J, with 14 bases between the two ends. In germline, CDR1 is ENHRY, CDR2 SYGVKD. CDR3 size: 15 residues. The CDR3 spells CAISNLQGSSYEQYF. The CDR3 nucleotides read TGTGCCATCAGTAACCTACAGGGTTCCTCCTACGAGCAGTACTTC.

The chain has TRBV30 and TRBJ2-5, with 7 bases aligning to TRBD1. Trimming took 3 bases from V and 7 from J; bases not matched to a gene: 11. The CDR3 consists of 14 residues. From germline, CDR1 is GTSNPN and CDR2 SVGIG (reference sequence). CDR3 region: CAWSPRDSVWTQYF. CDR3 in DNA: TGTGCCTGGAGCCCCCGGGACAGCGTATGGACCCAGTACTTC.

The rearrangement links TRBV10-3 to TRBJ2-3; D gene ambiguous. CDR3 length equals 14 residues. V was cut by 6 bases and J by 0 bases, with 10 bases left in between. The germline CDR1 and CDR2 sequences are ENHRY and SYGVKD. In DNA, the CDR3 is TGTGCCATCAGGGGCGCCGTTAGCACAGATACGCAGTATTTT. Its translation: CAIRGAVSTDTQYF.

The chain is built from TRBV7-6 and TRBJ2-7; the D gene is possibly TRBD2 (5 bases). Trimming took off 1 base at V and 0 bases at J, with 10 bases between the two ends. In germline, CDR1 is SGHVS, CDR2 FNYEAQ. The CDR3 covers 15 residues. CDR3 sequence: CASSLGESVSYEQYF. The CDR3 coding sequence is TGTGCCAGCAGCTTAGGGGAGAGTGTCTCCTACGAGCAGTACTTC.

V is TRBV19 and J is TRBJ1-5, with 8 bases matching TRBD1. The CDR3 runs to 18 residues. Trimming cost V 6 bases and J 4 bases; bases outside gene matches: 17. Germline loops: CDR1 LNHDA, CDR2 SQIVND (reference sequence). CDR3 protein: CASSPQRRTGYGNQPQHF. For the CDR3, the DNA is TGTGCCAGTAGCCCCCAACGGAGGACAGGGTATGGGAATCAGCCCCAGCATTTT. The full variable domain, in which reference TRBV19 and TRBJ1-5 provide the parts outside the CDR3, is DGGITQSPKYLFRKEGQNVTLSCEQNLNHDAMYWYRQDPGQGLRLIYYSQIVNDFQKGDIAEGYSVSREKKESFPLTVTSAQKNPTAFYLCASSPQRRTGYGNQPQHFGDGTRLSIL.

This sequence joins TRBV9 and TRBJ2-1; 12 positions match TRBD2. Germline V gives CDR1 SGDLS, CDR2 YYNGEE. The CDR3 covers 18 residues. The V segment lost 2 bases and the J segment 6 bases; nucleotides outside the gene matches: 12. CDR3 sequence (DNA): TGTGCCAGCAGCGTTTTTGTAACTAGCGGGGGGCAACTCAATGAGCAGTTCTTC. The encoded protein is CASSVFVTSGGQLNEQFF.

Only a few counts were recorded for this clone. The V gene is TRBV6-2 or TRBV6-3, the J gene TRBJ2-7; no clear D gene. The V end lost 4 bases, the J end lost 0 bases, and 4 bases lay between the germline ends. Germline values: CDR1 MNHEY, CDR2 SVGEGT. This CDR3 has 12 amino acids. The CDR3 protein is CASSFLSYEQYF. CDR3 nucleotide sequence: TGTGCCAGCAGTTTCCTCTCCTACGAGCAGTACTTC.

CDR3 in amino acids: CASSYTGAGRKQYF. The CDR3 DNA follows: TGTGCCAGCAGTTACACGGGAGCCGGCAGAAAGCAGTACTTC. The chain is built from TRBV6-2 or TRBV6-3 and TRBJ2-7; D perhaps matches TRBD2 (6 bases). Between the trimmed V and J ends, which lost 2 bases and 8 bases, there was a span of 16 bases. The CDR3 totals 14 residues. Germline CDR1 reads MNHEY; CDR2 reads SVGEGT.

This rearrangement joins TRBV6-5 to TRBJ2-7, with D unresolved. The CDR3 covers 12 residues. Trimming shortened V by 9 bases and J by 2 bases, and 11 bases separated the two germline ends. Germline V lookup: CDR1 MNHEY, CDR2 SVGAGI. For the CDR3, the DNA is TGTGCCAGGGCAGATTCCCCCTACGAGCAGTACTTC. As protein: CARADSPYEQYF.

The rearrangement uses TRBV9 and TRBJ1-2; the D gene is possibly TRBD1 (5 bases). The CDR3 length is 14 residues. V shed 6 bases and J shed 4 bases, with 16 bases lying between them. Germline CDR1 is SGDLS and CDR2 is YYNGEE. DNA of the CDR3: TGTGCCAGCACCCGTGAGGGGACTGGCTATGGCTACACCTTC. It translates to CASTREGTGYGYTF.

J is TRBJ1-2 and V is TRBV7-8, with D perhaps matching TRBD1 (6 bases). This CDR3 spans 15 amino acids. Germline values: CDR1 SGHVS, CDR2 FQNEAQ. V was trimmed by 5 bases and J by 6 bases, leaving 19 bases between them. The CDR3 here is CASSKEDSPWNGYTF. The CDR3 DNA is TGTGCCAGCAGCAAAGAGGACAGCCCTTGGAATGGCTACACCTTC.

The V and J genes are TRBV27 and TRBJ1-5, with a possible D match to TRBD1 (5 bases). Trimming took off 8 bases at V and 7 bases at J, with 15 bases between the two ends. The CDR3 extends over 13 amino acids. Germline CDR1 reads MNHEY; CDR2 reads SMNVEV (reference sequence). The CDR3 nucleotides are TGTGCCAGCGCGTCCCGGGGGGGACAGCCCCAGCATTTT. Protein product: CASASRGGQPQHF.

This chain uses TRBV18 with TRBJ2-7, with 9 positions matching TRBD2. V was clipped by 2 bases and J by 0 bases; unmatched bases: 11. CDR3 length: 18 residues. Germline V gene data show CDR1 as KGHSH and CDR2 as LQKENI. Here the CDR3 DNA reads TGTGCCAGCTCACCATACATAAGCGGGGGGCAACACTCCTACGAGCAGTACTTC. Its protein product is CASSPYISGGQHSYEQYF.

The rearrangement uses TRBV19 and TRBJ1-5; 9 bases map to TRBD1. V shed 7 bases and J 6 bases; nucleotides not matched to a gene: 7. Germline lookup yields CDR1 LNHDA and CDR2 SQIVND (reference sequence). The CDR3 spans 14 residues. In nucleotides, the CDR3 is TGTGCCAGTACGGCACAGGGGGCTGGTCAGCCCCAGCATTTT. Protein product: CASTAQGAGQPQHF.

The CDR3 DNA reads as TGTGCCAGCAGCGTCCGGGACAGGGGGAATTCACCCCTCCACTTT. Translation gives CASSVRDRGNSPLHF. The chain links TRBV9 to TRBJ1-6, with TRBD1 matching 11 bases. Unmatched junction bases numbered 2, after V lost 2 bases and J lost 7 bases. Germline V gives CDR1 SGDLS, CDR2 YYNGEE. The CDR3 totals 15 residues. Drawing the rest from reference TRBV9 and TRBJ1-6, the complete variable domain is DSGVTQTPKHLITATGQRVTLRCSPRSGDLSVYWYQQSLDQGLQFLIQYYNGEERAKGNILERFSAQQFPDLHSELNLSSLELGDSALYFCASSVRDRGNSPLHFGNGTRLTVT.

V usage is TRBV5-4 and J usage is TRBJ2-7, with D perhaps TRBD1 (6 bases). CDR1 and CDR2 (germline): SGHNT, YYREEE (reference sequence). The V gene lost 2 bases and the J gene lost 2 bases, with 8 bases spanning the gap. This CDR3 is 13 amino acids long. The CDR3 spells CASSLQGAYEQYF. In nucleotides, the CDR3 is TGTGCCAGCAGCTTACAGGGAGCCTACGAGCAGTACTTC.

This CDR3 reads CASSQGQSSYNEQFF. The CDR3 region has the DNA TGTGCCAGCAGCCAGGGACAGAGCTCCTACAATGAGCAGTTCTTC. This chain joins TRBV3-1 (or the pseudogene TRBV3-2) and TRBJ2-1, with 7 nucleotides matching TRBD1. This CDR3 comprises 15 residues. V shed 3 bases, J shed 0 bases, and the junction held 2 bases outside the gene matches. Germline-derived CDR1 and CDR2 are LGHDT and YNNKEL (reference sequence).

This chain connects TRBV6-5 to TRBJ2-1; D perhaps matches TRBD2 (6 bases). The CDR3 contains 13 residues. Trimming shortened V by 8 bases and J by 5 bases, and 13 bases separated the two germline ends. Per the germline V gene, CDR1 is MNHEY and CDR2 is SVGAGI. The CDR3 DNA reads TGTGCCAGCGTAGGAGGGTCCCACAATGAGCAGTTCTTC. Residues: CASVGGSHNEQFF.

J is TRBJ2-1 and V is TRBV11-3, with 14 bases that match TRBD2. This CDR3 is 16 amino acids long. The germline CDR1 and CDR2 sequences are SGHNT and YENEEA. Trimming removed 4 bases from V and 8 bases from J; junction bases left unmatched: 7. Here the CDR3 DNA reads TGTGCCAGCAGCTCGTCCGGGACTAGCGGGAGTTATGAGCAGTTCTTC. Translating gives CASSSSGTSGSYEQFF.